Presented here are 30 T cell receptor beta chains from one specimen sequenced in a study of chemoradiotherapy in HPV16-positive cancers. The repertoire was sequenced with immunoSEQ multiplex PCR; TCRdb's copy has only in-frame clones and lacks some. The table shows tens of thousands of clones, with roughly 92% occurring only once. Sequencing was performed on blood, taken from a patient who underwent chemoradiotherapy. These receptors were collected from a human donor with HPV-associated anogenital cancer.

CDR3 residues: CASRGTSGRAGNEQFF. In DNA form, the CDR3 reads TGTGCCAGCAGGGGGACTAGCGGGAGGGCCGGGAATGAGCAGTTCTTC. The chain uses TRBV7-9 and TRBJ2-1, with 16 bases matching TRBD2. V shed 6 bases and J 7 bases; nucleotides not matched to a gene: 6. The CDR3 is 16 amino acids. Germline-derived CDR1 and CDR2 are SEHNR and FQNEAQ (reference sequence).

The rearrangement uses TRBV19 and TRBJ2-7; 8 bases agree with TRBD2. CDR3 length equals 16 residues. The germline V gene has CDR1 LNHDA and CDR2 SQIVND (reference sequence). V was pared by 4 bases and J by 1 base, with 9 bases of the junction left unmatched. The CDR3 coding sequence is TGTGCCAGTAGTACCCCGCTCAGCGGGAGTTCCTACGAGCAGTACTTC. Its protein is CASSTPLSGSSYEQYF.

This clone is a singleton in its sample. The chain carries TRBV6-6 and TRBJ1-2; D unclear. Germline V lookup: CDR1 MNHNY, CDR2 SVGAGI (reference sequence). V was cut by 6 bases and J by 8 bases, with 25 bases left in between. This CDR3 is built from 16 residues. CDR3 loop: CASSLTLSQTAGGYTF. In DNA, the CDR3 is TGTGCCAGCAGCCTAACTTTAAGCCAGACTGCGGGGGGCTACACCTTC.

This chain connects TRBV4-3 to TRBJ1-1; D is uncertain. The CDR3 totals 16 residues. Looked up from germline, CDR1 is LGHNA and CDR2 is YSLEER. V lost 0 bases and J lost 1, with 12 bases in between. The CDR3 sequence: CASSQDWGPANTEAFF. CDR3 DNA sequence: TGCGCCAGCAGCCAAGATTGGGGTCCGGCGAACACTGAAGCTTTCTTT.

The V and J genes are TRBV5-5 and TRBJ2-7, with D perhaps TRBD2 (5 bases). V was clipped by 1 base and J by 2 bases, with 10 bases between them. The germline V gene has CDR1 SGHKS and CDR2 YYEKEE (reference sequence). This CDR3 has 14 amino acids. CDR3 nucleotides: TGTGCCAGCAGCTTGTGGACTGGGACCTACGAGCAGTACTTC. This gives the protein CASSLWTGTYEQYF.

The chain carries TRBV6-1 and TRBJ1-5; D is uncertain. Per germline, CDR1 MNHNS and CDR2 SASEGT. The CDR3 is 16 amino acids. Trimming removed 0 bases from V and 5 bases from J, with 14 bases in between. The CDR3 sequence: CASSEAGRTRDQPQHF. The CDR3 DNA sequence: TGTGCCAGCAGTGAAGCTGGCCGAACAAGGGATCAGCCCCAGCATTTT.

The chain joins TRBV13 to TRBJ2-7, with 9 bases lining up with TRBD1. Germline V gene lookup returns CDR1 PRHDT and CDR2 FYEKMQ (reference sequence). The V gene end was trimmed by 5 bases and the J gene end by 2 bases; junction bases not matched to a gene: 10. This CDR3 comprises 16 residues. DNA of the CDR3: TGTGCCAGCAGCCCTAGCCTGGGACAGGGTCCCTACGAGCAGTACTTC. Translation gives CASSPSLGQGPYEQYF. The variable domain in full, with the rest retrieved from reference TRBV13 and TRBJ2-7, is AAGVIQSPRHLIKEKRETATLKCYPIPRHDTVYWYQQGPGQDPQFLISFYEKMQSDKGSIPDRFSAQQFSDYHSELNMSSLELGDSALYFCASSPSLGQGPYEQYFGPGTRLTVT.

The chain couples TRBV7-9 to TRBJ1-6; possibly TRBD1 for D (5 bases). The CDR3 consists of 15 residues. Germline CDR1 and CDR2: SEHNR and FQNEAQ (reference sequence). V was cut by 2 bases and J by 6 bases, with 11 bases left in between. The CDR3 reads CASSLWGRSNSPLHF. CDR3 sequence (DNA): TGTGCCAGCAGCTTATGGGGCAGGAGTAATTCACCCCTCCACTTT.

The chain couples TRBV18 to TRBJ1-1; D not certain. With 4 bases removed from V and 0 bases from J, the gap between germline ends came to 3 bases. This CDR3 contains 12 residues. From germline, CDR1 is KGHSH and CDR2 LQKENI. CDR3 sequence (DNA): TGTGCCAGCTCACGGGTGAACACTGAAGCTTTCTTT. Protein sequence: CASSRVNTEAFF.

The rearrangement links TRBV11-2 to TRBJ2-1, with TRBD2 matching over 7 bases. CDR3 length: 16 amino acids. Germline V gives CDR1 SGHAT, CDR2 FQNNGV. Trimming at V came to 4 bases and at J to 6 bases, leaving 12 bases not matched to a gene. CDR3 loop: CASSSLAGRPRNEQFF. CDR3 in DNA: TGTGCCAGCAGCTCATTAGCGGGCCGACCCCGCAATGAGCAGTTCTTC.

V usage is TRBV9 and J usage is TRBJ1-1; D is uncertain. Germline values: CDR1 SGDLS, CDR2 YYNGEE. The CDR3 is 14 amino acids. V lost 3 bases and J 0 bases, leaving 9 bases between the germline ends. The CDR3 protein is CASSAVNMNTEAFF. The CDR3 DNA is TGTGCCAGCAGCGCAGTAAACATGAACACTGAAGCTTTCTTT.

CDR3 sequence: CASTSGQYEQYF. CDR3 DNA sequence: TGTGCCAGCACTAGCGGGCAGTACGAGCAGTACTTC. The chain uses TRBV28 and TRBJ2-7; 8 nucleotides match TRBD2. The germline CDR1 and CDR2 sequences are MDHEN and SYDVKM. V lost 7 bases and J lost 4; bases outside the gene matches: 3. The CDR3 covers 12 residues.

This rearrangement joins TRBV5-6 to TRBJ2-3; 7 positions agree with TRBD1. The CDR3 extends over 15 amino acids. Germline CDR1 is SGHDT and CDR2 is YYEEEE. With V trimmed by 4 bases and J by 5 bases, 10 bases remained unmatched. CDR3 loop: CASSRGPFLQDTQYF. CDR3 bases: TGTGCCAGCAGCAGGGGGCCATTTCTTCAAGATACGCAGTATTTT.

The chain couples TRBV28 to TRBJ2-7, with 10 bases matching TRBD1. Trimming cost V 6 bases and J 1 base; bases outside gene matches: 6. There are 15 residues in the CDR3. Germline lookup yields CDR1 MDHEN and CDR2 SYDVKM. The CDR3 here is CASRTGTGESYEQYF. The CDR3 bases are TGTGCCAGCAGGACCGGGACAGGGGAATCCTACGAGCAGTACTTC. Variable domain in full (rest from reference TRBV28 and TRBJ2-7): DVKVTQSSRYLVKRTGEKVFLECVQDMDHENMFWYRQDPGLGLRLIYFSYDVKMKEKGDIPEGYSVSREKKERFSLILESASTNQTSMYLCASRTGTGESYEQYFGPGTRLTVT.

The V gene is TRBV5-4, the J gene TRBJ1-2; D may be TRBD1 (6 bases). This CDR3 comprises 14 residues. V lost 0 bases and J lost 7, with 13 bases in between. Germline lookup yields CDR1 SGHNT and CDR2 YYREEE (reference sequence). CDR3 in DNA: TGTGCCAGCAGCTTGGTCAAGGGCAGGGGTGGCTACACCTTC. The encoded protein is CASSLVKGRGGYTF.

The chain links TRBV20-1 to TRBJ2-7, with D hard to call. Germline lookup yields CDR1 DFQATT and CDR2 SNEGSKA (reference sequence). The CDR3 runs 10 residues. V was cut by 6 bases and J by 5 bases, with 8 bases left in between. Written as DNA, the CDR3 is TGCAGTGCCCCCTTCGACGAGCAGTACTTC. Amino acids: CSAPFDEQYF.

The V gene is TRBV28, the J gene TRBJ1-2; D perhaps matches TRBD1 (5 bases). The length of the CDR3 is 15 residues. Germline assignment: CDR1 MDHEN and CDR2 SYDVKM. V lost 5 bases and J 5 bases, leaving 18 bases between the germline ends. The CDR3 DNA reads as TGTGCCAGCAGTCCCCGGGGGGGATTTTGGTATGGCTACACCTTC. Translated, it gives CASSPRGGFWYGYTF.

V and J are TRBV2 and TRBJ1-1; tentative D call: TRBD1 (5 bases). This CDR3 comprises 13 residues. V lost 8 bases to trimming and J lost 4 bases, with 14 bases between them. Germline CDR1 reads SNHLY; CDR2 reads FYNNEI. CDR3 nucleotides: TGTGCCAGCCTGGGGTCGGGGGGCACTGAAGCTTTCTTT. Protein product: CASLGSGGTEAFF.

The chain joins TRBV7-7 to TRBJ2-1; 8 bases fit TRBD1. J lost 7 bases, V lost 2 bases, and 4 bases had no gene match. Looked up from germline, CDR1 is SSHAT and CDR2 is FNYEAQ (reference sequence). The CDR3 contains 14 residues. Written as DNA, the CDR3 is TGTGCCAGCAGCTTATTTCAGGGGGCTAATGAGCAGTTCTTC. This gives the protein CASSLFQGANEQFF.

The rearrangement uses TRBV21-1 and TRBJ1-5; the table calls TRBD1, which could not be checked here. TRBV21-1 is described as a pseudogene. This CDR3 comprises 18 residues. In DNA form, the CDR3 reads TGTGCCAGCAGCAAAACGCCTGACAGGAACATTAGCAATCAGCCCCAGCATTTT. Translation gives CASSKTPDRNISNQPQHF.

The chain is built from TRBV27 and TRBJ1-6, with 9 bases matching TRBD1. The germline CDR1 and CDR2 sequences are MNHEY and SMNVEV (reference sequence). The CDR3 runs 14 residues. V gave up 3 bases and J gave up 7 bases; unmatched junction bases: 1. This chain's CDR3 is CASSLGQGNSPLHF. Here the CDR3 DNA reads TGTGCCAGCAGTTTGGGACAGGGCAATTCACCCCTCCACTTT.

The chain couples TRBV4-2 to TRBJ2-1, with TRBD2 matching 8 bases. V dropped 1 base and J dropped 8; count of bases not matched to a gene: 13. CDR1 and CDR2 (germline): LGHNA, YNFKEQ. The CDR3 runs to 17 residues. The CDR3 is CASSQAGGGAVGDEQFF. CDR3 DNA: TGTGCCAGCAGCCAAGCGGGAGGGGGGGCCGTTGGAGATGAGCAGTTCTTC.

V usage is TRBV10-3 and J usage is TRBJ2-7, with D unresolved. The germline gives CDR1 ENHRY, CDR2 SYGVKD. V was pared by 0 bases and J by 5 bases, with 5 bases between. This CDR3 is built from 12 residues. The CDR3 reads CAISESSHEQYF. CDR3 bases: TGTGCCATCAGTGAGTCAAGCCACGAGCAGTACTTC.

This clone was recorded once. The chain links TRBV6-6 to TRBJ2-2; D might be TRBD1 (6 bases). V was cut by 6 bases and J by 6 bases, with 11 bases left in between. The CDR3 is made up of 13 amino acids. From germline, CDR1 is MNHNY and CDR2 SVGAGI (reference sequence). CDR3 sequence (DNA): TGTGCCAGCAGACCATCAGGGGCCGGGGAGCTGTTTTTT. It yields the protein CASRPSGAGELFF.

The V call is TRBV25-1, the J call TRBJ1-1; 7 bases are a match to TRBD1. The germline gives CDR1 MGHDK, CDR2 SYGVNS. Unmatched junction bases numbered 8, after V lost 6 bases and J lost 4 bases. The CDR3 sequence is 14 residues long. This chain's CDR3 is CASRGQPGGTEAFF. The CDR3 nucleotides read TGTGCCAGCAGGGGACAGCCTGGGGGCACTGAAGCTTTCTTT.

The chain joins TRBV11-2 to TRBJ2-6, with D tentatively TRBD2 (5 bases). V was trimmed by 5 bases and J by 4 bases, leaving 12 bases between them. Germline V gene lookup returns CDR1 SGHAT and CDR2 FQNNGV. The CDR3 extends over 15 amino acids. The CDR3 DNA reads as TGTGCCAGCAGCACCCCTTCGGGAGGGGCCAACGTCCTGACTTTC. Protein product: CASSTPSGGANVLTF. Drawing the rest from reference TRBV11-2 and TRBJ2-6, the complete variable domain is EAGVAQSPRYKIIEKRQSVAFWCNPISGHATLYWYQQILGQGPKLLIQFQNNGVVDDSQLPKDRFSAERLKGVDSTLKIQPAKLEDSAVYLCASSTPSGGANVLTFGAGSRLTVL.

For the CDR3, the DNA is TGTGCCACATGGGGGCCCTTCTCTGGAAACACCATATATTTT. Translated: CATWGPFSGNTIYF. This chain connects TRBV6-1 to TRBJ1-3, with D perhaps matching TRBD1 (6 bases). V was pared by 10 bases and J by 0 bases, with 13 bases between. CDR3 length: 14 residues. Germline CDR1 reads MNHNS; CDR2 reads SASEGT.

The chain couples TRBV18 to TRBJ2-1, with 10 bases matching TRBD1. V lost 3 bases, J lost 5 bases, and 7 bases stayed unmatched. The CDR3 has 16 amino acids. CDR1 and CDR2 (germline): KGHSH, LQKENI. This CDR3 reads CASSPLGQGYHNEQFF. The CDR3 bases are TGTGCCAGCTCACCCCTGGGACAGGGGTATCACAATGAGCAGTTCTTC.

The chain combines TRBV6-6 with TRBJ2-7; D is unresolved. The CDR3 is 14 amino acids. Germline CDR1 is MNHNY and CDR2 is SVGAGI (reference sequence). Trimming shortened V by 2 bases and J by 6 bases, and 14 bases separated the two germline ends. DNA of the CDR3: TGTGCCAGCAGTTACCAAATCACTTTAGGCGAGCAGTACTTC. This gives the protein CASSYQITLGEQYF.

For this clone: Other DNA sequences in the sample encode the same CDR3. This sequence joins TRBV7-3 and TRBJ2-2; D remains unclear. The CDR3 length is 12 residues. Germline lookup yields CDR1 SGHTA and CDR2 FQGTGA. Deletions cut 5 bases from V and 4 bases from J, with 5 bases between. The CDR3 DNA sequence: TGTGCCAGCAGCCTGGGCACCGGGGAGCTGTTTTTT. Translated, it gives CASSLGTGELFF.